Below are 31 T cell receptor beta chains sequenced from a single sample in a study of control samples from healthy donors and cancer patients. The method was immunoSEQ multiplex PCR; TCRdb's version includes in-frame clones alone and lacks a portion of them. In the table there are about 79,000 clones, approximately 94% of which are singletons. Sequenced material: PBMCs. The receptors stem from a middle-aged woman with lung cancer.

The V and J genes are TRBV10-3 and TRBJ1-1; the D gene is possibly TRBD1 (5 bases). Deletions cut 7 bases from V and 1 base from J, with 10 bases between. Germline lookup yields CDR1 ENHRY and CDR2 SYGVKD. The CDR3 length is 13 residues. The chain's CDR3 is CAITATENTEAFF. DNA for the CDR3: TGTGCCATCACCGCGACAGAGAACACTGAAGCTTTCTTT.

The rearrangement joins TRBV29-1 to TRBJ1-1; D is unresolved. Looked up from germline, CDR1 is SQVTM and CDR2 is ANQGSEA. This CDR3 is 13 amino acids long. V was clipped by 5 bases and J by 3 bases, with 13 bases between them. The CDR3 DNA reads TGCAGCGTTTTCGAGGCTTCGGACACTGAAGCTTTCTTT. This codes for CSVFEASDTEAFF.

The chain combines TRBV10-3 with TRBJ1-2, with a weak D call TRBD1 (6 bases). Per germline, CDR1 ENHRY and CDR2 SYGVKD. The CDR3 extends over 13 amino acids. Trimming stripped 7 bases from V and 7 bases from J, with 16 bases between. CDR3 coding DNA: TGTGCCATCACCCCAGGGGAGATAAGTGGCTACACCTTC. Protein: CAITPGEISGYTF.

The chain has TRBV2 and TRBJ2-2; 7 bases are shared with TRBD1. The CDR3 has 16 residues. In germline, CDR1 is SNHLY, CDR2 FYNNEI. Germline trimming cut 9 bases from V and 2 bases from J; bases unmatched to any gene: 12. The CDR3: CASLWDKGANTGELFF. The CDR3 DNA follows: TGTGCCAGTCTCTGGGATAAGGGGGCCAACACCGGGGAGCTGTTTTTT.

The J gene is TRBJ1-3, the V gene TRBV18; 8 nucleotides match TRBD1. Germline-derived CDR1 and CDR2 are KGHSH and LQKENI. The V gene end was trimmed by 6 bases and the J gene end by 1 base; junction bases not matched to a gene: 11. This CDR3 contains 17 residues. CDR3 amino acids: CASSPTGGTTSGNTIYF. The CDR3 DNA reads TGTGCCAGCTCTCCAACAGGGGGGACCACATCTGGAAACACCATATATTTT.

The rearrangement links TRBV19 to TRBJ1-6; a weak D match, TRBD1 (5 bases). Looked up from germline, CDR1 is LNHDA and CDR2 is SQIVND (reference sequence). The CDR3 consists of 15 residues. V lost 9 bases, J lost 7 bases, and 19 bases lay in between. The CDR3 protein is CASNPFAGTNSPLHF. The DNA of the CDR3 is TGTGCCAGCAATCCTTTTGCAGGGACCAATTCACCCCTCCACTTT.

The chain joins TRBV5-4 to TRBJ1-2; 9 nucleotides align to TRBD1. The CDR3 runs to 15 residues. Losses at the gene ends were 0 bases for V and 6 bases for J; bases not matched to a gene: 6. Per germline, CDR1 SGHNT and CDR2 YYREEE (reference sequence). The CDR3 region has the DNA TGTGCCAGCAGCTTGGACAGGGGGCAAGAAGATGGCTACACCTTC. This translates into CASSLDRGQEDGYTF.

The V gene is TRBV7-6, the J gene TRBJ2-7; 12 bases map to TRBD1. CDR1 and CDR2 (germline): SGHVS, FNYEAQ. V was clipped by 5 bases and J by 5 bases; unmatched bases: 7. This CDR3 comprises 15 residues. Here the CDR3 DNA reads TGTGCCAGCAGCCCGGGACAGGGGGCAAGCCACGAGCAGTACTTC. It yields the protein CASSPGQGASHEQYF.

The CDR3 bases are TGTGCCAGCAGCTCCTCCGACGAACAGCCCTACGAGCAGTACTTC. Translating it yields CASSSSDEQPYEQYF. V gene TRBV5-4 combines with J gene TRBJ2-7; D remains ambiguous. This CDR3 comprises 15 residues. Germline CDR1 SGHNT, CDR2 YYREEE (reference sequence). The V and J ends lost 3 bases and 2 bases respectively, with 15 bases between them.

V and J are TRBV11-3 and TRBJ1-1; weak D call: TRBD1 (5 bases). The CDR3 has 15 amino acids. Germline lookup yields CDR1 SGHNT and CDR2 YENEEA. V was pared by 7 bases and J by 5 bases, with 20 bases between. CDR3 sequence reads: CASTPADQGRTEAFF. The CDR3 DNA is TGTGCCAGCACCCCCGCGGACCAGGGAAGGACTGAAGCTTTCTTT.

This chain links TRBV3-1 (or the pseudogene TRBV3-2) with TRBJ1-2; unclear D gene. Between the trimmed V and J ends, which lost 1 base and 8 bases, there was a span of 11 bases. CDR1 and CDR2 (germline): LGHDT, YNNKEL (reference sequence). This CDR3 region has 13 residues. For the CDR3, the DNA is TGTGCCAGCAGCCAAGTGAAGGGCTGGGGCTACACCTTC. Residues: CASSQVKGWGYTF.

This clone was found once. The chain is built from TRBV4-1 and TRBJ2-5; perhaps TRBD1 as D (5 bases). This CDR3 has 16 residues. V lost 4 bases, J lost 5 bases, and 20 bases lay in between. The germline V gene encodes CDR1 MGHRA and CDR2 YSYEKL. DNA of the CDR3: TGCGCCAGCAGCCTGAACCACCTAGGGGTCGGGGAGACCCAGTACTTC. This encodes CASSLNHLGVGETQYF.

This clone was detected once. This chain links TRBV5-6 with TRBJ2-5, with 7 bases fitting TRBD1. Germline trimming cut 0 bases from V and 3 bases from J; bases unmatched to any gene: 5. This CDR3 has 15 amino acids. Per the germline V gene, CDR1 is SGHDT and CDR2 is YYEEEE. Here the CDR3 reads CASSLAGTEKETQYF. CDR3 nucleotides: TGTGCCAGCAGCTTGGCCGGGACAGAGAAAGAGACCCAGTACTTC.

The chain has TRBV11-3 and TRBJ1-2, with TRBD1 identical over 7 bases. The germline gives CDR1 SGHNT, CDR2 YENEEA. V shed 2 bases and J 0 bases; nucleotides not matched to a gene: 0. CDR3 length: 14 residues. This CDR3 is CASSLQGANYGYTF. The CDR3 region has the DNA TGTGCCAGCAGCTTACAGGGGGCTAACTATGGCTACACCTTC. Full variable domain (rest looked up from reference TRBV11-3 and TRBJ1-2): EAGVVQSPRYKIIEKKQPVAFWCNPISGHNTLYWYLQNLGQGPELLIRYENEEAVDDSQLPKDRFSAERLKGVDSTLKIQPAELGDSAVYLCASSLQGANYGYTFGSGTRLTVV.

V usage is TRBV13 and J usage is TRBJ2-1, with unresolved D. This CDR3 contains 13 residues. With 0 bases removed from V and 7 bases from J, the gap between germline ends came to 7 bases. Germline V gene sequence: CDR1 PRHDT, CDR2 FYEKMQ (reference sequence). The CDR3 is CASSLGAENEQFF. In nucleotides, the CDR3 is TGTGCCAGCAGCTTAGGTGCGGAAAATGAGCAGTTCTTC.

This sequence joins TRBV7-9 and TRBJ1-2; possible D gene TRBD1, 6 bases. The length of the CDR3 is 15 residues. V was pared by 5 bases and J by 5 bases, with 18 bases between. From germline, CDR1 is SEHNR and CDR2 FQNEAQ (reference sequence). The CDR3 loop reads CASSNRQGRGYGYTF. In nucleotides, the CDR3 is TGTGCCAGCAGCAATCGGCAGGGTAGGGGGTATGGCTACACCTTC.

The CDR3 DNA is TGTGCCAGCAGCCCAGGACAGGGCAGCGAAAAACTGTTTTTT. Translated: CASSPGQGSEKLFF. V gene TRBV11-2 combines with J gene TRBJ1-4; 8 bases map to TRBD1. This CDR3 has 14 residues. V was pared by 5 bases and J by 8 bases, with 7 bases of the junction left unmatched. Germline CDR1 reads SGHAT; CDR2 reads FQNNGV.

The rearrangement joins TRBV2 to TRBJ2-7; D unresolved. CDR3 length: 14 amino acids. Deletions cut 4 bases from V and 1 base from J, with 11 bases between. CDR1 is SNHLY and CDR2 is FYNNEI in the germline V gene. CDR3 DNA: TGTGCCAGCAGTGTTGAACCCACGTCCTACGAGCAGTACTTC. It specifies CASSVEPTSYEQYF.

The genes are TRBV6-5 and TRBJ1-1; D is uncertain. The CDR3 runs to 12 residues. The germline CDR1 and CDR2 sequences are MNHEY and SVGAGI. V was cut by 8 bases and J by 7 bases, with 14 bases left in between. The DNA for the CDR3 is TGTGCCAGCCACCCAGGTCTGGGTGAAGCTTTCTTT. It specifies CASHPGLGEAFF.

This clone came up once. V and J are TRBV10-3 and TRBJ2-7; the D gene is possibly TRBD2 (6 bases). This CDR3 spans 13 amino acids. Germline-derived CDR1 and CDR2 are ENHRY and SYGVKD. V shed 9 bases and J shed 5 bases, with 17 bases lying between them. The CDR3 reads CAISDGGGDEQYF. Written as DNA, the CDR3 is TGTGCCATTTCCGACGGGGGAGGCGACGAGCAGTACTTC.

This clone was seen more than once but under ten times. The CDR3 is CASSILQLMDRGDGYTF. The CDR3 nucleotides are TGTGCCAGTAGTATCCTCCAATTAATGGACAGGGGAGATGGCTACACCTTC. The chain combines TRBV19 with TRBJ1-2; 9 bases fit TRBD1. The junction had 14 bases not matched to a gene; V was cut back by 3 bases and J by 6 bases. This CDR3 comprises 17 residues. Germline CDR1 reads LNHDA; CDR2 reads SQIVND (reference sequence).

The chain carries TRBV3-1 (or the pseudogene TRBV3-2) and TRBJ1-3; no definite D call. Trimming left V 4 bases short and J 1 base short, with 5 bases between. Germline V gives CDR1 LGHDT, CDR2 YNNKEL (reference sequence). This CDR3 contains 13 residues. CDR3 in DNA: TGTGCCAGCAGCCGGTTGTCTGGAAACACCATATATTTT. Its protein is CASSRLSGNTIYF.

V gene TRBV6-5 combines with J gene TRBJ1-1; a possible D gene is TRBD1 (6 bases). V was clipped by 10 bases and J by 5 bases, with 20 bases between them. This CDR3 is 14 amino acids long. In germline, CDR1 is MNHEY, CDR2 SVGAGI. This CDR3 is CATRDTRLRTEAFF. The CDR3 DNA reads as TGTGCCACCCGGGACACCCGATTAAGGACTGAAGCTTTCTTT.

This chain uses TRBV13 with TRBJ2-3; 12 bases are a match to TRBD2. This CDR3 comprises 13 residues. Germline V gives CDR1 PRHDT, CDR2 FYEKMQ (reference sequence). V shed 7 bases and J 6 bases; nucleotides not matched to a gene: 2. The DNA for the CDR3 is TGTGCCAGCATTACTAGCGGGGGGGATACGCAGTATTTT. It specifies CASITSGGDTQYF.

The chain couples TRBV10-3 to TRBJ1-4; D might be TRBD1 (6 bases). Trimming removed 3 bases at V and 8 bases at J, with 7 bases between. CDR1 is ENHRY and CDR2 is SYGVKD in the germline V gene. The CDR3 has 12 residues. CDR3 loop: CAISDTGEKLFF. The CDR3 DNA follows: TGTGCCATCAGTGACACAGGGGAAAAACTGTTTTTT.

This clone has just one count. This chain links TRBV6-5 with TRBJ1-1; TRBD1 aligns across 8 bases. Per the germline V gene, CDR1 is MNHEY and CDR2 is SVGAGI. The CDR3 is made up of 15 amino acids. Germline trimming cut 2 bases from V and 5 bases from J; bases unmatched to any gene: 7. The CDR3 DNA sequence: TGTGCCAGCAGTTACGGGGGACAGGTAGAGACTGAAGCTTTCTTT. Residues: CASSYGGQVETEAFF.

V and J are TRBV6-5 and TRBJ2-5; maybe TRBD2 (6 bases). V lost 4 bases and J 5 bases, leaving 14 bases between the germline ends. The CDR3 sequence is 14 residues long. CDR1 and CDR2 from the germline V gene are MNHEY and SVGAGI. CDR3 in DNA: TGTGCCAGCAGTTCGGGACTTGGGTGGGAGACCCAGTACTTC. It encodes CASSSGLGWETQYF.

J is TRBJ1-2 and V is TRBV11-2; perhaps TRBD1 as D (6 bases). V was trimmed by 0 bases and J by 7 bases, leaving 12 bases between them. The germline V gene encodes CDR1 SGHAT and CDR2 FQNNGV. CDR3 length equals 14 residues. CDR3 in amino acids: CASSLDLQGTGYTF. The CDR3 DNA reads TGTGCCAGCAGCTTAGATTTACAGGGCACTGGCTACACCTTC.

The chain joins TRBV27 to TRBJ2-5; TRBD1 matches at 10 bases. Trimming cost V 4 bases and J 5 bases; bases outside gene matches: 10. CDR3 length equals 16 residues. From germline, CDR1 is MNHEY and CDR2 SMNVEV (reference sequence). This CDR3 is CASSSPGQGRLETQYF. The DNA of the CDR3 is TGTGCCAGCAGTTCCCCGGGACAGGGGAGGCTTGAGACCCAGTACTTC.

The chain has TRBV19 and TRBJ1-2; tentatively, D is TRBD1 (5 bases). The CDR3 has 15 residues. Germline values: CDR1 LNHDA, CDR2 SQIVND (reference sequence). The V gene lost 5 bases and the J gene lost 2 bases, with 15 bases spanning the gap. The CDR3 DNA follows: TGTGCCAGTAGTCCGTACATACAGGACAACTATGGCTACACCTTC. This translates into CASSPYIQDNYGYTF. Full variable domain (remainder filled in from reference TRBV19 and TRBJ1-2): DGGITQSPKYLFRKEGQNVTLSCEQNLNHDAMYWYRQDPGQGLRLIYYSQIVNDFQKGDIAEGYSVSREKKESFPLTVTSAQKNPTAFYLCASSPYIQDNYGYTFGSGTRLTVV.

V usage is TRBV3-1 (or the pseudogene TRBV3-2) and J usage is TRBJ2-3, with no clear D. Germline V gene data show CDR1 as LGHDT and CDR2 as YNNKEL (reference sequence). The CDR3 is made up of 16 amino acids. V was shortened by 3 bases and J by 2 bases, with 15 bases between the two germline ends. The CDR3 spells CASSHRARSYTDTQYF. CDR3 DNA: TGTGCCAGCAGCCATAGGGCGAGGTCTTACACAGATACGCAGTATTTT.